These 32 T cell receptor beta chains were all obtained from the same sample, sequenced in a study of somatic mutations in cytotoxic T cells in rheumatoid arthritis (dated by TCRdb to between 2016 and 2019). Library method: the immunoSEQ multiplex PCR assay. TCRdb took over this immuneACCESS table, retaining in-frame rearrangements with V and J assigned. Such tables are incomplete; in checked studies, under half of the missing clones stem from an unresolved V gene, and the remainder is unexplained. The sample data list more than 15,000 clones, and approximately 84% of these were observed just once. The top ten clonotypes cover approximately 9.3% of the sample. The sequenced sample consisted of CD8+ T cells sorted from blood. Receptor source: an adult with rheumatoid arthritis.

V is TRBV9 and J is TRBJ2-7, with TRBD2 identical over 9 bases. Germline assignment: CDR1 SGDLS and CDR2 YYNGEE. With V trimmed by 3 bases and J by 7 bases, 5 bases remained unmatched. The CDR3 is 13 residues long. The CDR3 DNA is TGTGCCAGCAGCGGGGCTAGCGGGGTAGAGCAGTACTTC. Translated: CASSGASGVEQYF. Filled out from reference TRBV9 and TRBJ2-7, the complete variable domain reads DSGVTQTPKHLITATGQRVTLRCSPRSGDLSVYWYQQSLDQGLQFLIQYYNGEERAKGNILERFSAQQFPDLHSELNLSSLELGDSALYFCASSGASGVEQYFGPGTRLTVT.

The chain joins TRBV11-1 to TRBJ2-5, with 14 positions matching TRBD2. This CDR3 region has 17 residues. With 5 bases clipped from V and 4 bases from J, the junction kept 9 bases outside the gene matches. Per the germline V gene, CDR1 is SGHAT and CDR2 is FQDESV (reference sequence). CDR3 in DNA: TGTGCCAGCAGCCCTGGACTAGCGGGGGGCGAGGGAGAGACCCAGTACTTC. This translates into CASSPGLAGGEGETQYF. The complete variable domain, with remaining parts taken from reference TRBV11-1 and TRBJ2-5, reads EAEVAQSPRYKITEKSQAVAFWCDPISGHATLYWYRQILGQGPELLVQFQDESVVDDSQLPKDRFSAERLKGVDSTLKIQPAELGDSAMYLCASSPGLAGGEGETQYFGPGTRLLVL.

V usage is TRBV15 and J usage is TRBJ2-3, with D perhaps matching TRBD2 (5 bases). There are 15 residues in the CDR3. Looked up from germline, CDR1 is LNHNV and CDR2 is YYDKDF (reference sequence). Between the trimmed V and J ends, which lost 0 bases and 2 bases, there was a span of 9 bases. The CDR3 region has the DNA TGTGCCACCAGCAGAGATGGAGCGGCCACAGATACGCAGTATTTT. Translation: CATSRDGAATDTQYF.

The V call is TRBV6-6, the J call TRBJ1-1; 7 bases map to TRBD1. The CDR3 totals 13 residues. The V and J ends lost 6 bases and 5 bases, in that order; junction bases with no gene match: 6. Germline-derived CDR1 and CDR2 are MNHNY and SVGAGI (reference sequence). The CDR3 region is CASRLQGRTEAFF. In DNA, the CDR3 is TGTGCCAGCAGACTACAGGGGAGAACTGAAGCTTTCTTT.

The J gene is TRBJ1-5, the V gene TRBV12-1. TRBV12-1 is deemed a pseudogene. CDR3 length: 15 amino acids. The CDR3 is CASRRGGHLNQPQHF. CDR3 coding DNA: TGTGCCAGCAGGCGAGGAGGACACCTTAATCAGCCCCAGCATTTT.

The V and J genes are TRBV9 and TRBJ2-1; 12 bases match TRBD2. The V gene's germline CDR1 is SGDLS and CDR2 YYNGEE. V gave up 4 bases and J gave up 0 bases; unmatched junction bases: 8. The CDR3 totals 18 residues. The CDR3 nucleotides read TGTGCCAGCAGCAGACTAGCGGGGGCTAAGAGCTCCTACAATGAGCAGTTCTTC. As protein: CASSRLAGAKSSYNEQFF.

This chain connects TRBV7-6 to TRBJ2-3; no definite D call. V lost 5 bases to trimming and J lost 0 bases, with 12 bases between them. The CDR3 is 15 amino acids. CDR1 is SGHVS and CDR2 is FNYEAQ in the germline V gene. The CDR3 spells CASSALSWSTDTQYF. CDR3 bases: TGTGCCAGCAGCGCGTTATCTTGGAGCACAGATACGCAGTATTTT.

The chain links TRBV2 to TRBJ2-7; D possibly matches TRBD1 or TRBD2 (5 bases each). The V end lost 3 bases, the J end lost 4 bases, and 10 bases lay between the germline ends. Germline-derived CDR1 and CDR2 are SNHLY and FYNNEI. There are 13 residues in the CDR3. The CDR3 DNA reads as TGTGCCAGCAGTGACCAGTGGGGGTACGAGCAGTACTTC. Residues: CASSDQWGYEQYF.

The rearrangement joins TRBV27 to TRBJ2-1, with a tentative D call TRBD1 (6 bases). The V gene lost 4 bases and the J gene lost 3 bases, with 13 bases spanning the gap. The V gene's germline CDR1 is MNHEY and CDR2 SMNVEV (reference sequence). The CDR3 contains 15 residues. CDR3 sequence: CASSYGQPNYNEQFF. The CDR3 DNA is TGTGCCAGCAGTTACGGACAGCCGAACTACAATGAGCAGTTCTTC.

The chain uses TRBV6-1 and TRBJ1-5, with D unclear. This CDR3 has 14 amino acids. Trimming pared 6 bases from V and 0 bases from J, leaving 9 bases between. The V gene's germline CDR1 is MNHNS and CDR2 SASEGT. CDR3 in amino acids: CASRDQASNQPQHF. The DNA for the CDR3 is TGTGCCAGCAGGGACCAAGCTAGCAATCAGCCCCAGCATTTT.

The chain carries TRBV4-1 and TRBJ2-6, with unresolved D. V was pared by 4 bases and J by 4 bases, with 14 bases between. CDR3 size: 16 residues. Germline V gives CDR1 MGHRA, CDR2 YSYEKL. The CDR3 DNA is TGCGCCAGCAGCCCAGCCAGTGCCCCGGGGGCCAACGTCCTGACTTTC. Translated: CASSPASAPGANVLTF.

This chain joins TRBV7-2 and TRBJ1-2; 11 bases line up with TRBD1. The CDR3 sequence is 17 residues long. The V segment lost 1 base and the J segment 2 bases; nucleotides outside the gene matches: 6. The V gene's germline CDR1 is SGHTA and CDR2 FQGNSA. CDR3 loop: CASSLGRDRGLNYGYTF. In DNA, the CDR3 is TGTGCCAGCAGCTTAGGAAGGGACAGGGGGTTAAACTATGGCTACACCTTC.

In this sample, this clone turned up once. The V and J genes are TRBV4-2 and TRBJ2-3; 8 bases match TRBD2. V lost 6 bases, J lost 2 bases, and 10 bases stayed unmatched. Germline V gene data show CDR1 as LGHNA and CDR2 as YNFKEQ. The CDR3 contains 16 residues. CDR3 sequence (DNA): TGTGCCAGCAGACCCTCTAGCGGGTCAATCACAGATACGCAGTATTTT. Encoded protein: CASRPSSGSITDTQYF.

In this sample, this clone turned up once. V usage is TRBV19 and J usage is TRBJ1-1; 8 positions agree with TRBD1. V lost 7 bases to trimming and J lost 5 bases; unmatched junction nucleotides: 9. This CDR3 region has 14 residues. CDR1 and CDR2 (germline): LNHDA, SQIVND (reference sequence). CDR3 in DNA: TGTGCCAGTAATGACCGACAGGGGTGGACTGAAGCTTTCTTT. This sequence encodes CASNDRQGWTEAFF.

The chain uses TRBV6-4 and TRBJ2-2; D may correspond to TRBD1 or TRBD2 (6 bases each). The germline V and J ends were trimmed by 3 bases and 5 bases, with 13 bases remaining between them. CDR1 MRHNA and CDR2 SNTAGT come from the germline V gene. The CDR3 has 15 amino acids. DNA for the CDR3: TGTGCCAGCAGTGATTCGCTAGGGGGGACCGGGGAGCTGTTTTTT. It specifies CASSDSLGGTGELFF.

The J gene is TRBJ2-1, the V gene TRBV7-8; 10 positions agree with TRBD1. Germline trimming cut 4 bases from V and 6 bases from J; bases unmatched to any gene: 6. CDR1 and CDR2 from the germline V gene are SGHVS and FQNEAQ. The CDR3 consists of 15 residues. CDR3 protein: CASSSDRGLINEQFF. In nucleotides, the CDR3 is TGTGCCAGCAGCTCCGACAGGGGGCTTATCAATGAGCAGTTCTTC.

The V call is TRBV9, the J call TRBJ2-5; D may be TRBD2 (7 bases). This CDR3 comprises 14 residues. Trimming took 4 bases from V and 4 from J, leaving 14 bases between them. The germline CDR1 and CDR2 sequences are SGDLS and YYNGEE. The CDR3 loop is CASSIRGGAETQYF. The CDR3 bases are TGTGCCAGCAGCATAAGAGGGGGGGCAGAGACCCAGTACTTC.

The genes are TRBV9 and TRBJ2-2; 10 nucleotides match TRBD2. From germline, CDR1 is SGDLS and CDR2 YYNGEE. V lost 4 bases and J lost 2; bases outside the gene matches: 5. The CDR3 has 16 amino acids. The CDR3 reads CASSPTSGVNTGELFF. CDR3 DNA sequence: TGTGCCAGCAGCCCAACTAGCGGGGTCAACACCGGGGAGCTGTTTTTT. The entire variable domain, with the rest obtained from reference TRBV9 and TRBJ2-2, is as follows: DSGVTQTPKHLITATGQRVTLRCSPRSGDLSVYWYQQSLDQGLQFLIQYYNGEERAKGNILERFSAQQFPDLHSELNLSSLELGDSALYFCASSPTSGVNTGELFFGEGSRLTVL.

The V and J genes are TRBV5-1 and TRBJ1-6; TRBD1 is a possible D gene (5 bases). This CDR3 region has 14 residues. Germline V lookup: CDR1 SGHRS, CDR2 YFSETQ. Trimming stripped 3 bases from V and 5 bases from J, with 9 bases between. The CDR3 here is CASSSGTDNSPLHF. DNA for the CDR3: TGCGCCAGCAGCTCCGGGACGGATAATTCACCCCTCCACTTT.

The chain recombines TRBV6-5 with TRBJ2-2; no firm D call. The CDR3 sequence is 12 residues long. Trimming cost V 8 bases and J 2 bases, with 6 bases left between them. The germline gives CDR1 MNHEY, CDR2 SVGAGI. CDR3 sequence: CASGHNTGELFF. The CDR3 DNA reads TGTGCCAGCGGCCATAACACCGGGGAGCTGTTTTTT.

The chain joins TRBV28 to TRBJ2-5; 11 positions agree with TRBD2. The trim removed 2 bases at V and 3 bases at J, leaving 8 bases unmatched. This CDR3 spans 17 amino acids. Germline V gene data show CDR1 as MDHEN and CDR2 as SYDVKM. CDR3 region: CASSLRSLAGGEETQYF. CDR3 DNA sequence: TGTGCCAGCAGTTTAAGGTCGCTAGCGGGGGGTGAAGAGACCCAGTACTTC.

This chain links TRBV30 with TRBJ2-3; 7 nucleotides align to TRBD2. CDR1 is GTSNPN and CDR2 is SVGIG in the germline V gene (reference sequence). This CDR3 spans 13 amino acids. J lost 4 bases, V lost 3 bases, and 4 bases had no gene match. CDR3 nucleotides: TGTGCCTGGAGGAGCGGGGCGCCAGATACGCAGTATTTT. Its translation: CAWRSGAPDTQYF.

J is TRBJ2-1 and V is TRBV6-1; maybe TRBD2 (6 bases). Looked up from germline, CDR1 is MNHNS and CDR2 is SASEGT. The CDR3 loop spans 15 amino acids. Trimming left V 2 bases short and J 4 bases short, with 12 bases between. The CDR3 DNA reads as TGTGCCAGCAGTGAATCAGCGGAGGGGTACAATGAGCAGTTCTTC. Protein product: CASSESAEGYNEQFF.

In nucleotides, the CDR3 is TGTGCCAGCAGCGGGGACAGGGAGGGTAAAGGGAGATATGGCTACACCTTC. Translating gives CASSGDREGKGRYGYTF. The chain links TRBV5-6 to TRBJ1-2; 9 nucleotides match TRBD1. CDR3 length equals 17 residues. CDR1 and CDR2 (germline): SGHDT, YYEEEE. Germline trimming cut 4 bases from V and 5 bases from J; bases unmatched to any gene: 15.

This clone was counted only a few times. The V and J genes are TRBV7-9 and TRBJ1-3; 7 bases fit TRBD1. This CDR3 comprises 16 residues. The germline V gene has CDR1 SEHNR and CDR2 FQNEAQ (reference sequence). V was clipped by 5 bases and J by 0 bases; unmatched bases: 7. The CDR3 loop reads CASSGRQGHSGNTIYF. In DNA, the CDR3 is TGTGCCAGCAGCGGCAGACAGGGACACTCTGGAAACACCATATATTTT.

The chain is built from TRBV19 and TRBJ2-1; maybe TRBD1 (6 bases). V lost 8 bases, J lost 0 bases, and 14 bases lay in between. The CDR3 spans 15 residues. The V gene's germline CDR1 is LNHDA and CDR2 SQIVND (reference sequence). The CDR3 DNA sequence: TGTGCCAGTCAGGGGTGGTCTAACTCCTACAATGAGCAGTTCTTC. It encodes CASQGWSNSYNEQFF. The full variable domain, with the rest looked up from reference TRBV19 and TRBJ2-1, is DGGITQSPKYLFRKEGQNVTLSCEQNLNHDAMYWYRQDPGQGLRLIYYSQIVNDFQKGDIAEGYSVSREKKESFPLTVTSAQKNPTAFYLCASQGWSNSYNEQFFGPGTRLTVL.

The chain couples TRBV30 to TRBJ1-1; D is possibly TRBD1 (5 bases). The CDR3 totals 13 residues. V was cut by 1 base and J by 0 bases, with 6 bases left in between. CDR1 is GTSNPN, CDR2 SVGIG, per germline (reference sequence). The chain's CDR3 is CAWSGGMNTEAFF. The CDR3 nucleotides are TGTGCCTGGAGTGGGGGGATGAACACTGAAGCTTTCTTT.

The chain is built from TRBV6-1 and TRBJ2-1; 7 bases are shared with TRBD2. CDR3 length equals 15 residues. V was clipped by 5 bases and J by 4 bases; unmatched bases: 8. Germline-derived CDR1 and CDR2 are MNHNS and SASEGT. CDR3 in DNA: TGTGCCAGCAGTAGTGGTAGCGGGCCTTACAATGAGCAGTTCTTC. Translated: CASSSGSGPYNEQFF.

The genes are TRBV9 and TRBJ2-3; either TRBD1 or TRBD2 may fit D (5 bases each). Germline CDR1 reads SGDLS; CDR2 reads YYNGEE. V dropped 2 bases and J dropped 1 base, with 5 bases sitting between them. This CDR3 region has 13 residues. CDR3 protein: CASSVGGTDTQYF. CDR3 DNA sequence: TGTGCCAGCAGCGTGGGGGGCACAGATACGCAGTATTTT.

CDR3 nucleotides: TGTGCCACCAGCCAGGAGGGGGGCAATCAGCCCCAGCATTTT. Protein product: CATSQEGGNQPQHF. This chain connects TRBV15 to TRBJ1-5; possibly TRBD1 for D (6 bases). The CDR3 consists of 14 residues. Germline-derived CDR1 and CDR2 are LNHNV and YYDKDF (reference sequence). V lost 5 bases to trimming and J lost 2 bases, with 10 bases between them.

The chain employs TRBV28 and TRBJ2-1; 13 nucleotides agree with TRBD2. The CDR3 loop spans 14 amino acids. Germline V lookup: CDR1 MDHEN, CDR2 SYDVKM. V gave up 5 bases and J gave up 10 bases; unmatched junction bases: 5. CDR3 nucleotide sequence: TGTGCCAGCAGTGAACTAGCGGGGGGGCGCGAGCAGTTCTTC. It encodes CASSELAGGREQFF.

In regard to this clone: This sample also contains other DNA sequences that code for the same CDR3. The chain links TRBV4-1 to TRBJ2-1; D gene uncertain. V was pared by 2 bases and J by 5 bases, with 7 bases between. The CDR3 is 13 residues long. Germline V gives CDR1 MGHRA, CDR2 YSYEKL. The CDR3 here is CASSQLDNNEQFF. The CDR3 region has the DNA TGCGCCAGCAGCCAATTAGACAACAATGAGCAGTTCTTC.